This T cell receptor (beta chain) was profiled in a study of cytomegalovirus exposure and HLA in healthy donors. Germline CDR1 MNHEY, CDR2 SVGAGI. The CDR3 totals 14 residues. V shed 6 bases and J shed 1 base, with 7 bases lying between them. Method: immunoSEQ multiplex PCR; TCRdb's copy keeps in-frame clones and lacks some. Among 150,000 to 180,000 clones, about 86% were seen once, and the ten largest hold 20% to 25%. The chain is built from TRBV6-5 and TRBJ2-6; D is undetermined. The sequencing input was PBMCs. The origin of this receptor is a man younger than 35 in good health and CMV-seropositive. CDR3 protein: CASSPYSGANVLTF. CDR3 DNA: TGTGCCAGCAGCCCCTATTCTGGGGCCAACGTCCTGACTTTC.